This T cell receptor beta chain stems from a study of T cell repertoires in cytomegalovirus infection. Findings of the study overall: The study found HLA-C-restricted CMV-specific TCR beta clonotypes dominating the ex vivo response.

Each CDR3 protein gets one entry after TCRdb re-called the reads with MiXCR. The table shows 200,000 to 300,000 distinct CDR3 sequences, with 10% to 15% occurring only once. To note about this clonotype: Its specificity is not known.

Trimming removed 4 bases at V and 2 bases at J, with 11 bases between. Germline V lookup: CDR1 MGHDK, CDR2 SYGVNS. The CDR3 has 14 residues. V usage is TRBV25-1 and J usage is TRBJ1-2, with TRBD1 as a possible D gene (6 bases). Source material: PBMCs. The clonotype was recovered from a human donor in good health (CMV status not recorded). Some clones in this sample may be carry-over from other donors' samples. The CDR3 DNA is TGTGCCAGCAGTGCCGGACAGCCCAACTATGGCTACACCTTC. As protein: CASSAGQPNYGYTF.